This T cell receptor beta chain was profiled in a study of blood T cells in healthy people across ages. The use of a sample-barcoded 5' primer and a J-beta primer mix characterized a second PCR of about 7 to 12 cycles. Via MiXCR, TCRdb re-called the 5' RACE reads, giving one row per CDR3 protein. The sample comprises around 800,000 distinct CDR3 sequences, more than 25% of which are singletons, and 3% rests with the top ten. The CDR3 is made up of 13 amino acids. Deletions cut 1 base from V and 11 bases from J, with 12 bases between. This clonotype showed up just a few times. These data were also filed under a second study, of T cells of mothers and their children. That work contributes: Donation was provided by three healthy Caucasian mothers along with their six children.

The gene calls are TRBV12-3 or TRBV12-4 and TRBJ1-5; the D is unclear. The clonotype was recovered from a boy younger than 18 in good health. Material for sequencing was blood. The CDR3 bases are TGTGCCAGCAGTTTAGGGCGGCGGGCGTCCCAGCATTTT. It yields the protein CASSLGRRASQHF.